The clone carrying this T cell receptor (beta chain) turned up a few times. Its antigen is unknown. These data originate in a study of identical twins. This CDR3 contains 13 residues. V lost 5 bases and J lost 7; bases outside the gene matches: 7. CDR1 SNHLY and CDR2 FYNNEI come from the germline V gene. Overall study results and limits: Insertions ran lower in abundant cord blood beta clonotypes, though not in memory repertoires. Within monozygotic twins, out-of-frame TCR alpha sharing was underestimated by the models.

All donors were healthy Caucasians. After template switching added a universal primer site, the resulting cDNA carried unique molecular identifiers. In TCRdb, the 5' RACE reads were re-called with MiXCR into one record per CDR3 protein. The data show more than 1.5 million distinct CDR3 sequences, about 32% seen once. The chain couples TRBV2 to TRBJ1-2; 7 bases are shared with TRBD1. The sample consisted of cord blood. The source of this sequence is a newborn girl in good health. The CDR3 sequence is CASSQGVVGGYTF. CDR3 coding DNA: TGTGCCAGCAGTCAGGGGGTCGTAGGTGGCTACACCTTC.